This T cell receptor beta chain was sequenced for a study of blood T cell repertoires in COVID-19. Study information: Sites across the United States, Italy and Spain contributed samples from acute and convalescent COVID-19. From T cells, B-cell-depleted T cells, or PBMCs came the material, which was cDNA or gDNA.

The CDR3 sequence is 15 residues long. V was cut by 1 base and J by 0 bases, with 9 bases left in between. Germline CDR1 and CDR2: SGHRS and YFSETQ. As originally analysed: Quantification of nucleated cells was approximated via reference gene primer amplification. This table comes from immunoSEQ multiplex PCR, and its TCRdb copy is limited to in-frame clones, with some not included. V and J calls and clone size follow that table, whereas D and trimming were derived from the DNA. Found here are under 250,000 clones, approximately 82% of them singletons; the top ten hold about 9%. The chain joins TRBV5-1 to TRBJ2-3; TRBD1 is a possible D gene (5 bases). The clonotype was recovered from a man aged 40-49 years with active or convalescent COVID-19. What was sequenced was peripheral blood. CDR3 residues: CASSLTGRSTDTQYF. The CDR3 coding sequence is TGCGCCAGCAGCTTGACAGGACGTAGCACAGATACGCAGTATTTT. Filled out from reference TRBV5-1 and TRBJ2-3, the complete variable domain reads KAGVTQTPRYLIKTRGQQVTLSCSPISGHRSVSWYQQTPGQGLQFLFEYFSETQRNKGNFPGRFSGRQFSNSRSEMNVSTLELGDSALYLCASSLTGRSTDTQYFGPGTRLTVL.